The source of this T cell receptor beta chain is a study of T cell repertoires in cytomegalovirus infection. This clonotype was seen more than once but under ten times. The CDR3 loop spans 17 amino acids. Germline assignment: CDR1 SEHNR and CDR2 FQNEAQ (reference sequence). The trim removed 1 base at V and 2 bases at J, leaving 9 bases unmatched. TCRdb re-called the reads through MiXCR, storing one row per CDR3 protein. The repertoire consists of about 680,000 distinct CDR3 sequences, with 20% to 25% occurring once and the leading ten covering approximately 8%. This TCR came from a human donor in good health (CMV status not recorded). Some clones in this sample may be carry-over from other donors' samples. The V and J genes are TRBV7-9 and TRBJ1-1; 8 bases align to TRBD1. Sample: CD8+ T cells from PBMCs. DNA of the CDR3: TGTGCCAGCAGCTTAGTGTTTGGGACAGGACGAAACACTGAAGCTTTCTTT. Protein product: CASSLVFGTGRNTEAFF.